This T cell receptor (beta chain) was captured by sequencing in a study of beta chain features in type 1 diabetes. Germline V gene lookup returns CDR1 GTSNPN and CDR2 SVGIG (reference sequence). The CDR3 has 13 residues. Sequenced material consisted of expressed TCRB transcripts (all of the isolated RNA was reverse transcribed). Method: immunoSEQ multiplex PCR; TCRdb's copy keeps in-frame clones and lacks some. The data hold roughly 450,000 clones, with 9.5% to 12% observed a single time. Markers CD45RO/CCR7/CD25/CD127/CD95/CD27 served to sort CD4+ naive, central memory, regulatory and stem cell-like memory cells. Details on this clone: The antigen remains unidentified. One end of the junction fails to match germline, which may point to a read error.

Whole-study results and caveats: Type 1 diabetes patients had TCRB CDR3s that were shorter (moderately but significantly so) in all four CD4+ subsets. Individuals with type 1 diabetes displayed fewer insertions and more deletions at VDJ junctions.

The rearrangement links TRBV30 to TRBJ2-5; D is possibly TRBD1 or TRBD2 (6 bases each). Sequencing was carried out using naive CD4+ T cells from blood. The origin of this receptor is a woman between 18 and 29 years old in good health. For the CDR3, the DNA is TGTGCCTGGAGTGTAGGGGGGAAAGAGTCCCAGTACTTC. Protein sequence: CAWSVGGKESQYF. The complete variable domain, with remaining parts taken from reference TRBV30 and TRBJ2-5, reads SQTIHQWPATLVQPVGSPLSLECTVEGTSNPNLYWYRQAAGRGLQLLFYSVGIGQISSEVPQNLSASRPQDRQFILSSKKLLLSDSGFYLCAWSVGGKESQYFGPGTRLLVL.